This is a list of T cell receptor beta chains from one sample in a study of T cells in Graves' hyperthyroidism and ophthalmopathy. From the multiplex PCR reads, TCRdb called clonotypes with MiXCR, one entry per CDR3 protein. The data hold about 640,000 distinct CDR3 sequences, with about 20% observed a single time. Sequences were obtained from blood. The source of these receptors is a man aged 25 to 40 with Graves' ophthalmopathy. Each CDR3 is given with its conserved first and last residue. Each record gives: V gene, D gene, clone size, J gene, CDR3 protein, CDR3 DNA. A D gene is named only where the DNA matches it firmly. Clone sizes are given selectively: once, few, many, or a class where the clone is expanded.

TRBV12-3/TRBV12-4,TRBD2,few,TRBJ2-7,CASRGGLAGAGEQYF,TGTGCCAGCAGGGGGGGACTAGCGGGAGCGGGCGAGCAGTACTTC
TRBV7-9,TRBD1,-,TRBJ2-2,CASSYRQGVGGELFF,TGTGCCAGCAGCTATAGACAGGGAGTCGGCGGGGAGCTGTTTTTT
TRBV20-1,-,-,TRBJ2-7,CSVEAYEQYF,TGCAGTGTCGAAGCCTACGAGCAGTACTTC
TRBV19,-,-,TRBJ2-5,CASSIQGFVETQYF,TGTGCCAGTAGTATCCAGGGCTTCGTGGAGACCCAGTACTTC
TRBV18,TRBD1,many,TRBJ2-1,CASSRQGAGSYNEQFF,TGTGCCAGCTCACGACAGGGGGCGGGCTCCTACAATGAGCAGTTCTTC
TRBV7-9,TRBD2,-,TRBJ2-7,CASSLPALAVEQYF,TGTGCCAGCAGCTTGCCCGCACTAGCGGTCGAGCAGTACTTC
TRBV6-2/TRBV6-3,-,many,TRBJ2-7,CASSYSHYEQYF,TGTGCCAGCAGTTACAGTCACTACGAGCAGTACTTC
TRBV6-4,-,few,TRBJ2-2,CASSDSDTGELFF,TGTGCCAGCAGTGACTCGGACACCGGGGAGCTGTTTTTT
TRBV7-6,TRBD2,many,TRBJ2-1,CASSRRIEREGSDEQFF,TGTGCCAGCAGCCGCCGGATCGAGCGGGAGGGGAGTGATGAGCAGTTCTTC
TRBV20-1,-,few,TRBJ1-1,CSARAYTNTEAFF,TGCAGTGCTAGGGCCTACACGAACACTGAAGCTTTCTTT
TRBV30,-,few,TRBJ1-2,CAWSVGGNGGYTF,TGTGCCTGGAGTGTAGGGGGGAATGGCGGCTACACCTTC
TRBV20-1,-,-,TRBJ2-1,CSAAAAYWPYQETQFF,TGCAGTGCCGCCGCGGCCTACTGGCCCTACCAAGAGACCCAGTTCTTC
TRBV20-1,TRBD2,few,TRBJ2-1,CSAPSTSGSYNEQFF,TGCAGTGCTCCTTCTACTAGCGGCTCCTACAATGAGCAGTTCTTC
TRBV2,-,many,TRBJ2-5,CASRKERTQYF,TGTGCCAGCCGAAAGGAACGAACCCAGTACTTC
TRBV20-1,TRBD1,-,TRBJ2-5,CSAPKDRQGTMYQETQYF,TGCAGTGCTCCGAAGGATCGACAGGGGACAATGTACCAAGAGACCCAGTACTTC
TRBV19,-,-,TRBJ1-1,CASSMGALNTEAFF,TGTGCCAGTAGTATGGGAGCCTTGAACACTGAAGCTTTCTTT
TRBV4-1,-,-,TRBJ2-1,CASSHIGPYNEQFF,TGCGCCAGCAGCCATATCGGGCCATACAATGAGCAGTTCTTC
TRBV11-2,TRBD2,many,TRBJ2-7,CASSAQGLAVYEQYF,TGTGCCAGCAGCGCCCAGGGACTAGCGGTATACGAGCAGTACTTC
TRBV4-1,TRBD1,-,TRBJ1-1,CASSQVRDKGATTEAFF,TGCGCCAGCAGCCAAGTCCGGGACAAGGGGGCGACCACTGAAGCTTTCTTT
TRBV30,-,many,TRBJ2-1,CAWSVQGGLYNEQFF,TGTGCCTGGAGTGTACAGGGAGGGCTCTACAATGAGCAGTTCTTC
TRBV28,-,-,TRBJ1-1,CASSPLGQTRGNTEAFF,TGTGCCAGCAGTCCCCTTGGACAGACAAGAGGGAACACTGAAGCTTTCTTT
TRBV27,TRBD2,-,TRBJ2-7,CASSLYGGRIYEQYF,TGTGCCAGCAGTTTATACGGCGGGAGGATCTACGAGCAGTACTTC
TRBV30,TRBD1,many,TRBJ1-1,CAWSLDRASGNTEAFF,TGTGCCTGGAGTCTGGACAGGGCCAGTGGGAACACTGAAGCTTTCTTT
TRBV28,-,many,TRBJ1-1,CASSLGPGTRQDAFF,TGTGCCAGCAGTTTAGGTCCCGGGACACGGCAGGACGCTTTCTTT
TRBV11-1,-,-,TRBJ2-6,CASSLVVGTGANVLTF,TGTGCCAGCAGCTTAGTTGTGGGGACCGGGGCCAACGTCCTGACTTTC
TRBV9,-,-,TRBJ1-1,CASTLDSANTEAFF,TGTGCCAGCACTCTCGACAGCGCCAACACTGAAGCTTTCTTT
TRBV20-1,TRBD1,-,TRBJ1-5,CSARGTGLVQPQHF,TGCAGTGCTAGAGGGACAGGGCTGGTTCAGCCCCAGCATTTT
TRBV6-1,TRBD2,-,TRBJ2-2,CASRFSGVNTGELFF,TGTGCCAGCAGATTTAGCGGGGTGAACACCGGGGAGCTGTTTTTT
TRBV20-1,TRBD2,-,TRBJ2-2,CSVAGVGELFF,TGCAGTGTAGCGGGAGTAGGGGAGCTGTTTTTT
TRBV18,TRBD1,few,TRBJ1-3,CASSPAGTEGDSGNTIYF,TGTGCCAGCTCACCGGCCGGGACAGAGGGCGACTCTGGAAACACCATATATTTT
TRBV7-2,TRBD2,-,TRBJ2-5,CASSLGQLAGVETQYF,TGTGCCAGCAGCTTAGGCCAACTAGCGGGAGTGGAGACCCAGTACTTC
TRBV28,TRBD1,many,TRBJ2-7,CASGLGQGEVQYF,TGTGCCAGCGGACTTGGACAGGGGGAGGTGCAGTACTTC
TRBV11-3,TRBD2,-,TRBJ2-1,CASSRGGGIGEQFF,TGTGCCAGCAGCCGGGGGGGGGGGATCGGTGAGCAGTTCTTC